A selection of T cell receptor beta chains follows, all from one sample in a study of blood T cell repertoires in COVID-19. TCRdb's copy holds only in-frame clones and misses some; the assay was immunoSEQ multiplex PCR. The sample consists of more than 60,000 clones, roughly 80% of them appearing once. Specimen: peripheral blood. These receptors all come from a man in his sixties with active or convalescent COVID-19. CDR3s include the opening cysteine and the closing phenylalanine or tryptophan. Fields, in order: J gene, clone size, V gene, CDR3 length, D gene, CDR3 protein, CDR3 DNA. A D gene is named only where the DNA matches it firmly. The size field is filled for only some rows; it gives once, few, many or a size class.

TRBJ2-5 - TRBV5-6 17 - CASSPTPIGAPQETQYF TGTGCCAGCAGCCCGACCCCGATAGGGGCCCCTCAGGAGACCCAGTACTTC
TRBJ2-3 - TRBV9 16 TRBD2 CASSEVLAGGTDTQYF TGTGCCAGCAGCGAGGTCCTAGCGGGGGGCACAGATACGCAGTATTTT
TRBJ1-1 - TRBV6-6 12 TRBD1 CASQGAGGEAFF TGTGCCAGCCAGGGGGCCGGGGGTGAAGCTTTCTTT
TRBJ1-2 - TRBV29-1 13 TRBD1 CSVAPQGDYGYTF TGCAGCGTTGCTCCCCAGGGGGACTATGGCTACACCTTC
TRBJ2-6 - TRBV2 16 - CASIRTSLYGANVLTF TGTGCCAGCATACGTACCTCCCTCTATGGGGCCAACGTCCTGACTTTC
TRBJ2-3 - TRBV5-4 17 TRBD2 CASSLGLAGGITDTQYF TGTGCCAGCAGCTTGGGGCTAGCGGGGGGAATCACAGATACGCAGTATTTT
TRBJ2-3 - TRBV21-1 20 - CASIRPQPGQVIRSTDTQYF TGTGCCAGCATCCGACCCCAGCCGGGACAGGTAATCCGGAGCACAGATACGCAGTATTTT
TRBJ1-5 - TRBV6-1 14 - CASSEAYSNQPQHF TGTGCCAGCAGTGAAGCTTATAGCAATCAGCCCCAGCATTTT
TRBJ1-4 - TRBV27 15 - CASSPRGNPGEKLFF TGTGCCAGCAGTCCGCGTGGCAATCCGGGAGAAAAACTGTTTTTT
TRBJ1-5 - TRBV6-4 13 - CASSDYSGQPQHF TGTGCCAGCAGTGACTACAGCGGACAGCCCCAGCATTTT
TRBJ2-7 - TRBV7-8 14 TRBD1 CASSLRQGAGEQYF TGTGCCAGCAGCTTACGACAGGGGGCGGGAGAGCAGTACTTC
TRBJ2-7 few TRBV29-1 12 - CSVADSTYEQYF TGCAGCGTGGCTGACAGTACCTACGAGCAGTACTTC
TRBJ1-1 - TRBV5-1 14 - CASSLGLGDTEAFF TGCGCCAGCAGCTTAGGGTTAGGGGACACTGAAGCTTTCTTT
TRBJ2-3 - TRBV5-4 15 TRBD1 CASSFTRDRGDTQYF TGTGCCAGCAGCTTTACCCGGGACAGGGGAGATACGCAGTATTTT
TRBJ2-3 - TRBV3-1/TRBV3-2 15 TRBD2 CASSPTERGTDTQYF TGTGCCAGCAGCCCCACGGAGCGGGGGACGGATACGCAGTATTTT
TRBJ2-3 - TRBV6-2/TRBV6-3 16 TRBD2 CASSYVLAGGPDTQYF TGTGCCAGCAGTTACGTGTTAGCGGGGGGGCCAGATACGCAGTATTTT
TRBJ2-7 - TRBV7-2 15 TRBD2 CASSTDSGESYEQYF TGTGCCAGCAGCACCGATAGCGGGGAGAGCTACGAGCAGTACTTC
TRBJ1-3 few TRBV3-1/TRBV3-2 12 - CASSQGPGTIYF TGTGCCAGCAGCCAAGGGCCTGGCACCATATATTTT
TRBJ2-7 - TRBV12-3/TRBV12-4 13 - CASRPTGTYEQYF TGTGCCAGCAGGCCGACAGGAACCTACGAGCAGTACTTC
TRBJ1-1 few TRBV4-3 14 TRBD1 CASSWGQGGTEAFF TGCGCCAGCAGCTGGGGACAGGGCGGAACTGAAGCTTTCTTT
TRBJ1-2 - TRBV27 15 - CASSLSAGKNYGYTF TGTGCCAGCAGTTTATCGGCCGGGAAAAACTATGGCTACACCTTC
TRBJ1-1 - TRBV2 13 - CASRSRGDTEAFF TGTGCCAGCAGATCCAGGGGTGACACTGAAGCTTTCTTT
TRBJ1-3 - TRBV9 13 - CASSEQGGNTIYF TGTGCCAGCAGCGAACAGGGAGGAAACACCATATATTTT
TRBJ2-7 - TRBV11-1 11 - CASSTGVEQYF TGTGCCAGCAGCACAGGCGTTGAGCAGTACTTC
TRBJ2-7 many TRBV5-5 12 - CASSLRSGEQYF TGTGCCAGCAGCTTGAGGTCGGGGGAGCAGTACTTC
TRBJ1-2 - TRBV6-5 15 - CASSYSWLQNYGYTF TGTGCCAGCAGTTATTCTTGGCTTCAGAACTATGGCTACACCTTC
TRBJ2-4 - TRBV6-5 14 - CASSLGEAGNIQYF TGTGCCAGCAGTTTAGGGGAGGCCGGAAACATTCAGTACTTC
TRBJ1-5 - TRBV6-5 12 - CASASEGQPQHF TGTGCCAGCGCCTCGGAGGGTCAGCCCCAGCATTTT
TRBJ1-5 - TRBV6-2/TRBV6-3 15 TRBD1 CASSFFGTDNQPQHF TGTGCCAGCAGTTTTTTCGGGACAGACAATCAGCCCCAGCATTTT
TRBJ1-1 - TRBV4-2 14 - CASSHSDWDNEAFF TGTGCCAGCAGCCATTCTGACTGGGACAATGAAGCTTTCTTT
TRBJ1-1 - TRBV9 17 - CASSVVGGVGLNTEAFF TGTGCCAGCAGCGTAGTTGGGGGGGTCGGTCTGAACACTGAAGCTTTCTTT
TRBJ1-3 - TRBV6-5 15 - CASSYSSGVGNTIYF TGTGCCAGCAGTTACTCGTCCGGAGTTGGAAACACCATATATTTT
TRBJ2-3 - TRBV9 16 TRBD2 CASSVVAGGHTDTQYF TGTGCCAGCAGCGTAGTAGCGGGGGGTCACACAGATACGCAGTATTTT